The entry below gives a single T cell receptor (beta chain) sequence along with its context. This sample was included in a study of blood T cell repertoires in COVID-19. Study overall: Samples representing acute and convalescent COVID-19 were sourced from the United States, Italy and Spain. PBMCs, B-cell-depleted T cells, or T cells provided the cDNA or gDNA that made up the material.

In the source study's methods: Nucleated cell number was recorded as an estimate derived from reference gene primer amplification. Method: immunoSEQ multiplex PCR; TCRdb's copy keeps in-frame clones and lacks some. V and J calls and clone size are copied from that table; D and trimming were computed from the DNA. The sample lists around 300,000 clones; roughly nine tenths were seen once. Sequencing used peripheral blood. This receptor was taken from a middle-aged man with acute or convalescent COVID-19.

CDR3 nucleotide sequence: TGTGCCAGCAGCGCCCTGATGAAACAAAACACCATATATTTT. Translating it yields CASSALMKQNTIYF. The chain recombines TRBV9 with TRBJ1-3, with unresolved D. V was pared by 3 bases and J by 6 bases, with 13 bases between. The CDR3 sequence is 14 residues long. CDR1 SGDLS and CDR2 YYNGEE come from the germline V gene. Using reference TRBV9 and TRBJ1-3 for the parts outside the CDR3, the full variable domain is DSGVTQTPKHLITATGQRVTLRCSPRSGDLSVYWYQQSLDQGLQFLIQYYNGEERAKGNILERFSAQQFPDLHSELNLSSLELGDSALYFCASSALMKQNTIYFGEGSWLTVV.